These T cell receptor beta chains were read from a single sample in a study of regulatory T cells in long-lasting Graves disease. TCRdb independently ran MiXCR on the multiplex PCR reads; one entry per CDR3 protein. The sample contains 350,000 to 450,000 distinct CDR3 sequences, 15% of which appear only once. The same sample was also used in a study of T cells in Graves' hyperthyroidism and ophthalmopathy.

The material was peripheral blood mononuclear cells (PBMCs), obtained at new diagnosis, from a patient treated with antithyroid drugs. Every receptor here comes from a woman aged 30 to 39 with Graves disease. Each CDR3 is given with its conserved first and last residue. A D gene is named only where the DNA matches it firmly. Size tells how often a clone was seen (once, few, many) or the class of an expanded clone, and some rows leave it out.

NA	TRBV30	TRBJ2-3	many	TGTGCCTGGAGTGTACTACTAGCTAGCACAGATACGCAGTATTTT	CAWSVLLASTDTQYF
NA	TRBV7-9	TRBJ2-7	many	TGTGCCAGCAGCCCCGCCGGACAATCCTACGAGCAGTACTTC	CASSPAGQSYEQYF
NA	TRBV19	TRBJ1-1	NA	TGTGCCAGTCTTGGTCTGAACACTGAAGCTTTCTTT	CASLGLNTEAFF
NA	TRBV5-1	TRBJ2-7	NA	TGCGCCAGCAGCTTGGGCGACATCAGCTCCTACGAGCAGTACTTC	CASSLGDISSYEQYF
TRBD1	TRBV7-9	TRBJ1-2	NA	TGTGCCAGCAGTTACTCGGGACAGGGGGCGAGCGTAAGGGGCTACACCTTC	CASSYSGQGASVRGYTF
TRBD2	TRBV5-4	TRBJ2-3	few	TGTGCCAGCAGCTCTAGCGGGAGGCTGTCAGATACGCAGTATTTT	CASSSSGRLSDTQYF
TRBD2	TRBV18	TRBJ2-1	many	TGTGCCAGCTCACGGGGACTAGCGGGAGTAGGAGGCAATGAGCAGTTCTTC	CASSRGLAGVGGNEQFF
TRBD1	TRBV6-2/TRBV6-3	TRBJ2-7	few	TGTGCCAGCAGAGGGACAGGGTGGTCTCATGAGCAGTACTTC	CASRGTGWSHEQYF
NA	TRBV5-1	TRBJ2-1	NA	TGCGCCAGCAGCCCTAAACTGTTATGGGTCACGAATGAGCAGTTCTTC	CASSPKLLWVTNEQFF
NA	TRBV5-1	TRBJ2-1	NA	TGCGCCAGCAGCTTGGCCCCGGACAGCTACAATGAGCAGTTCTTC	CASSLAPDSYNEQFF
NA	TRBV29-1	TRBJ2-7	NA	TGCAGCGTTGAACAGGGGTCAGTGTATGAGCAGTACTTC	CSVEQGSVYEQYF
NA	TRBV4-1	TRBJ2-3	few	TGCGCCAGCAGCCGTCCCGGGGCACGGCAGGCCATGGAGCAGTATTTT	CASSRPGARQAMEQYF
TRBD2	TRBV28	TRBJ2-5	many	TGTGCCAGCAGTCCCCCGGGACTAGCGGGAGGTGGGGAGACCCAGTACTTC	CASSPPGLAGGGETQYF
NA	TRBV5-1	TRBJ1-3	NA	TGCGCCAGCAGCTTAGGACAGCTTGGTGTCTCTGGAAACACCATATATTTT	CASSLGQLGVSGNTIYF
TRBD2	TRBV5-1	TRBJ2-1	many	TGCGCCAGCAGCCCGGGACTAGTCCATTCCAATGAGCAGTTCTTC	CASSPGLVHSNEQFF
NA	TRBV5-8	TRBJ2-1	many	TGTGCCAGCAACACGGGGACTGCAAGCTACAATGAGCAGTTCTTC	CASNTGTASYNEQFF
NA	TRBV19	TRBJ2-1	NA	TGTGCCAGTAGTATAGGCGCGGGCGATGAGCAGTTCTTC	CASSIGAGDEQFF
TRBD1	TRBV2	TRBJ2-3	many	TGTGCCAGCAGTGAAGGAGGGGGCTTGACGGATACGCAGTATTTT	CASSEGGGLTDTQYF
NA	TRBV5-5	TRBJ1-5	many	TGTGCCAGCAGCTTGTCGTGGCGCAGGGGCAATCAGCCCCAGCATTTT	CASSLSWRRGNQPQHF
NA	TRBV19	TRBJ2-2	NA	TGTGCCAGTAGTGCTGGAAACACCGGGGAGCTGTTTTTT	CASSAGNTGELFF
NA	TRBV11-3	TRBJ2-4	NA	TGTGCCAGCAGCCCCCCGGGACACCTAAACATTCAGTACTTC	CASSPPGHLNIQYF
TRBD2	TRBV9	TRBJ2-2	NA	TGTGCCAGCAGCTCCTCCGGGACTAGCGGAGGATCGAACACCGGGGAGCTGTTTTTT	CASSSSGTSGGSNTGELFF
NA	TRBV20-1	TRBJ1-5	many	TGCAGTGCTAGAGCAGGTGGCGGGGGCTATAGCAATCAGCCCCAGCATTTT	CSARAGGGGYSNQPQHF
NA	TRBV20-1	TRBJ1-1	few	TGCAGTTGGCTCCGGGGAGGTAGCACTGAAGCTTTCTTT	CSWLRGGSTEAFF
NA	TRBV18	TRBJ2-3	many	TGTGCCAGTTCCCGGGATCGACCGGCAGATACGCAGTATTTT	CASSRDRPADTQYF
TRBD2	TRBV7-2	TRBJ2-7	NA	TGTGCCAGCAGCTTAGGGGCTAGCGGGGGTACCTACGAGCAGTACTTC	CASSLGASGGTYEQYF
NA	TRBV10-2	TRBJ2-2	many	TGCGCCAGCAGTGTTACCCCCGGAACAGCCGGGGAGCTGTTTTTT	CASSVTPGTAGELFF
TRBD2	TRBV5-4	TRBJ2-7	few	TGTGCCAGCAGCGTCGGGTTGAGCGGGAGGTCCTACGAGCAGTACTTC	CASSVGLSGRSYEQYF
NA	TRBV4-1	TRBJ2-6	NA	TGCGCCAGCAGCCAAGTGGGGGGGGGGCCGCTCTCTGGGGCCAACGTCCTGACTTTC	CASSQVGGGPLSGANVLTF
TRBD2	TRBV11-3	TRBJ2-1	many	TGTGCCAGCAGCTCCCTTTGGGGACTAGCGGCCAGGAGCTCCTACAATGAGCAGTTCTTC	CASSSLWGLAARSSYNEQFF
NA	TRBV2	TRBJ1-6	NA	TGTGCCAGCAATAGCAACAGACGAAATTCACCCCTCCACTTT	CASNSNRRNSPLHF
TRBD1	TRBV6-1	TRBJ1-5	many	TGTGCCAGCAGTCGAGACAGGGGACTCCAGCATTTT	CASSRDRGLQHF
NA	TRBV6-5	TRBJ1-2	NA	TGTGCCAGCAGTTATTTCGGGGGTAAAGGCCTTCATGGCTACACCTTC	CASSYFGGKGLHGYTF
TRBD1	TRBV4-2	TRBJ1-2	NA	TGTGCCAGCAGCCTCCCCTTCACAGGGGGCAACTATGGCTACACCTTC	CASSLPFTGGNYGYTF
NA	TRBV29-1	TRBJ1-1	few	TGCAGCGTGGTCTGGGAGCCCCTCAACACTGAAGCTTTCTTT	CSVVWEPLNTEAFF
TRBD2	TRBV7-9	TRBJ2-3	few	TGTGCCAGCAGCCCCGTAGCGGGACTCACAGATACGCAGTATTTT	CASSPVAGLTDTQYF
TRBD1	TRBV30	TRBJ2-1	NA	TGTGCCTTCGACTCCCGACGGGACAGGGACTACAATGAGCAGTTCTTC	CAFDSRRDRDYNEQFF
NA	TRBV6-1	TRBJ1-3	few	TGTGCCAGCAGACAAGGTTGGAGCTCTGGAAACACCATATATTTT	CASRQGWSSGNTIYF
NA	TRBV19	TRBJ1-1	many	TGTGCCAGTAGTAATGACGTATTGAACACTGAAGCTTTCTTT	CASSNDVLNTEAFF
TRBD1	TRBV2	TRBJ1-5	NA	TGTGCCAGTCAGGACAGGGGGCTCGGTCAGCCCCAGCATTTT	CASQDRGLGQPQHF
NA	TRBV6-1	TRBJ1-5	NA	TGTGCCAGCACACAGGCCAAGGTCAATCGGCCCCAGCATTTT	CASTQAKVNRPQHF
NA	TRBV10-2	TRBJ2-1	few	TGCGCCAGCAGTGCCCTAGGGGGAGGTGAGGCCTGGACGTCAGGGGGGAATGAGCAGTTCTTC	CASSALGGGEAWTSGGNEQFF
TRBD1	TRBV6-1	TRBJ1-1	many	TGTGCCAGCAGTGACAGGGGGTGGAACACTGAAGCTTTCTTT	CASSDRGWNTEAFF
NA	TRBV6-6	TRBJ2-7	NA	TGTGCCAGCAGTAAAGGGACGTTCTCCTACGAGCAGTACTTC	CASSKGTFSYEQYF
NA	TRBV11-3	TRBJ1-2	few	TGTGCCAGCAGCTCCCGCCCCAGGGATACAGCTGGTGGCTACACCTTC	CASSSRPRDTAGGYTF
NA	TRBV12-3/TRBV12-4	TRBJ2-4	many	TGTGCCAGCAGCCTTGACGAGGGAAACATTCAGTACTTC	CASSLDEGNIQYF
NA	TRBV4-1	TRBJ1-1	NA	TGCGCCAGCAGATGGGACACCGATGAAATGAACACTGAAGCTTTCTTT	CASRWDTDEMNTEAFF
NA	TRBV12-3/TRBV12-4	TRBJ2-2	many	TGTGCCAGCAGTCCCCAAGGCAGGAACGCGAACACCGGGGAGCTGTTTTTT	CASSPQGRNANTGELFF